The rows below give T cell receptor beta chains drawn from one sample of a study of OX40 agonist ivuxolimab in advanced cancers. Generated by immunoSEQ multiplex PCR, the TCRdb table keeps only in-frame clones and is missing some. Found here are fewer than 90,000 clones, approximately 85% of them singletons; the top ten hold 3.1%. The sample consisted of CD4+ or CD8+ T cells sorted from blood, taken in a trial of the OX40 agonist ivuxolimab. The receptor source for this set is an adult with an advanced solid tumor such as melanoma, head and neck, liver or kidney cancer. The CDR3 runs from the conserved cysteine through the conserved F or W. A D gene is named only where the DNA matches it firmly. Some rows mark clone size as missing; the rest say once, few, many or name a class of expanded clone.

CDR3 | DNA | J | size | D | V
CASSLGYEQYF | TGTGCCAGCAGCTTAGGCTACGAGCAGTACTTC | TRBJ2-7 | NA | NA | TRBV5-4
CASGGQGKTPLHF | TGTGCCAGCGGGGGACAAGGAAAGACACCCCTCCACTTT | TRBJ1-6 | NA | NA | TRBV25-1
CASSLEGSRQGRPLHF | TGTGCCAGCAGCTTAGAAGGGTCTAGACAGGGTCGACCCCTCCACTTT | TRBJ1-6 | NA | TRBD1 | TRBV7-2
CASSLESATGELFF | TGTGCCAGCAGCTTAGAGTCAGCTACCGGGGAGCTGTTTTTT | TRBJ2-2 | NA | NA | TRBV7-6
CASSLYTADDEAFF | TGTGCCAGCAGTTTATATACAGCGGACGATGAAGCTTTCTTT | TRBJ1-1 | NA | NA | TRBV27
CASHGQGAGVTEAFF | TGTGCCAGTCACGGACAGGGGGCTGGTGTCACTGAAGCTTTCTTT | TRBJ1-1 | NA | TRBD1 | TRBV19
CASSLVGGLMNTEAFF | TGCGCCAGCAGCTTGGTCGGCGGTCTGATGAACACTGAAGCTTTCTTT | TRBJ1-1 | NA | NA | TRBV5-1
CASSEGERLPEQFF | TGTGCCAGCAGTGAGGGGGAAAGATTGCCTGAGCAGTTCTTC | TRBJ2-1 | NA | NA | TRBV25-1
CASSIGQGLIYGYTF | TGTGCCAGTAGTATCGGGCAGGGCCTTATCTATGGCTACACCTTC | TRBJ1-2 | NA | NA | TRBV19
CAWRDRVDSPLHF | TGTGCCTGGAGGGACAGGGTGGATTCACCCCTCCACTTT | TRBJ1-6 | NA | TRBD1 | TRBV30
CAFSRGNYGYTF | TGTGCCTTCTCTCGGGGGAACTATGGCTACACCTTC | TRBJ1-2 | many | NA | TRBV30
CASRLARGKETQYF | TGTGCAAGTCGCTTAGCGCGCGGCAAAGAGACCCAGTACTTC | TRBJ2-5 | NA | NA | TRBV12-2
CASSEQQGAPQAFF | TGTGCCAGCAGCGAACAACAGGGGGCGCCTCAAGCTTTCTTT | TRBJ1-1 | once | TRBD1 | TRBV5-4
CSVRERDPTGELFF | TGCAGCGTCCGAGAAAGGGACCCCACCGGGGAGCTGTTTTTT | TRBJ2-2 | NA | NA | TRBV29-1
CASKDRGRVITEAFF | TGTGCCAGCAAAGACAGGGGGCGAGTTATCACTGAAGCTTTCTTT | TRBJ1-1 | NA | TRBD1 | TRBV2
CASSPGGTVANSPLHF | TGTGCCAGCAGCCCTGGGGGGACAGTCGCTAATTCACCCCTCCACTTT | TRBJ1-6 | NA | TRBD1 | TRBV7-2
CASQGTVNTGELFF | TGTGCCAGCCAAGGGACCGTGAACACCGGGGAGCTGTTTTTT | TRBJ2-2 | NA | NA | TRBV7-9
CASGVERQPSGPSSNQPQHF | TGTGCTAGTGGAGTGGAACGCCAACCATCCGGGCCTTCCAGCAATCAGCCCCAGCATTTT | TRBJ1-5 | NA | NA | TRBV12-5
CSVSGANVLTF | TGCAGCGTCTCTGGGGCCAACGTCCTGACTTTC | TRBJ2-6 | NA | NA | TRBV29-1
CASSPDRGRAVDIQYF | TGTGCCAGCAGCCCCGACAGGGGGCGCGCAGTAGACATTCAGTACTTC | TRBJ2-4 | NA | TRBD1 | TRBV5-6
CASSLQRRARKQYF | TGTGCCAGCAGCCTCCAGAGGCGGGCGCGAAAGCAGTACTTC | TRBJ2-7 | NA | NA | TRBV11-2
CASSLERPGQGGDEQYF | TGCGCCAGCAGCTTGGAGAGACCGGGACAGGGAGGGGACGAGCAGTACTTC | TRBJ2-7 | NA | TRBD1 | TRBV5-1
CASSPLETQYF | TGTGCCAGCAGCCCCTTAGAGACCCAGTACTTC | TRBJ2-5 | NA | NA | TRBV5-8